These T cell receptor beta chains were read from a single sample in a study of T cell repertoires in cytomegalovirus infection. Their cognate antigens are unknown. MiXCR, run by TCRdb on the reads, gives a single entry per CDR3 protein. There are around 710,000 distinct CDR3 sequences in the sample; approximately 32% occur only once, and about 12% lies in the top ten. The specimen comprised cultured CD8+ T cells from PBMCs, sampled from culture after CMV antigen stimulation. The receptors derive from a human donor in good health (CMV status not recorded). Some clones in this sample may be carry-over from other donors' samples. Both conserved end residues are part of each CDR3. Each record gives: V gene, D gene, clone size, J gene, CDR3 protein, CDR3 DNA. A D gene is named only where the DNA matches it firmly. The size entry is marked missing in some rows and otherwise reads once, few, many or a size class.

v_gene: TRBV19; d_gene: TRBD1; abundance: .; j_gene: TRBJ1-2; CDR3aa: CASTDDRDKYGYTF; CDR3nt: TGTGCCAGTACCGACGACAGGGACAAATATGGCTACACCTTC
v_gene: TRBV7-9; d_gene: TRBD2; abundance: large; j_gene: TRBJ2-7; CDR3aa: CASRQRGDSYEQYF; CDR3nt: TGTGCCAGCAGGCAGCGGGGTGACTCCTACGAGCAGTACTTC
v_gene: TRBV6-5; d_gene: .; abundance: .; j_gene: TRBJ1-1; CDR3aa: CASSSQGHLGTEAFF; CDR3nt: TGTGCCAGCAGTTCGCAGGGGCATTTGGGTACTGAAGCTTTCTTT
v_gene: TRBV7-6; d_gene: TRBD2; abundance: few; j_gene: TRBJ2-1; CDR3aa: CASSTSGGLLHEQFF; CDR3nt: TGTGCCAGCAGCACTAGCGGGGGGCTTCTCCATGAGCAGTTCTTC
v_gene: TRBV12-3/TRBV12-4; d_gene: .; abundance: few; j_gene: TRBJ1-1; CDR3aa: CASRAAGSRNTEAFF; CDR3nt: TGTGCCAGCAGAGCCGCGGGGAGCCGGAACACTGAAGCTTTCTTT
v_gene: TRBV7-9; d_gene: TRBD1; abundance: .; j_gene: TRBJ2-1; CDR3aa: CASSSSAGGHNEQFF; CDR3nt: TGTGCCAGCAGCTCTTCAGCAGGGGGCCACAATGAGCAGTTCTTC
v_gene: TRBV27; d_gene: TRBD2; abundance: .; j_gene: TRBJ2-1; CDR3aa: CASSGLAGAALLDNEQFF; CDR3nt: TGTGCCAGCAGTGGTCTAGCGGGGGCCGCCTTACTGGACAATGAGCAGTTCTTC
v_gene: TRBV15; d_gene: .; abundance: .; j_gene: TRBJ2-1; CDR3aa: CATSTLPDNEQFF; CDR3nt: TGTGCCACCAGCACACTGCCAGACAATGAGCAGTTCTTC
v_gene: TRBV19; d_gene: .; abundance: .; j_gene: TRBJ2-7; CDR3aa: CASSTQGLSYEQYF; CDR3nt: TGTGCCAGTAGTACGCAGGGGTTGTCCTACGAGCAGTACTTC
v_gene: TRBV6-1; d_gene: TRBD2; abundance: few; j_gene: TRBJ2-1; CDR3aa: CASSWASGGADEQFF; CDR3nt: TGTGCCAGCAGCTGGGCTAGCGGGGGGGCCGATGAGCAGTTCTTC
v_gene: TRBV6-1; d_gene: .; abundance: few; j_gene: TRBJ1-4; CDR3aa: CASKQGNEKLFF; CDR3nt: TGTGCCAGCAAGCAGGGGAATGAAAAACTGTTTTTT
v_gene: TRBV9; d_gene: TRBD2; abundance: .; j_gene: TRBJ2-2; CDR3aa: CASSVASGGASNTGELFF; CDR3nt: TGTGCCAGCAGCGTAGCAAGCGGGGGGGCTTCGAACACCGGGGAGCTGTTTTTT
v_gene: TRBV6-6; d_gene: .; abundance: many; j_gene: TRBJ1-2; CDR3aa: CASSYSSATNYGYTF; CDR3nt: TGTGCCAGCAGTTACTCCTCGGCTACTAACTATGGCTACACCTTC
v_gene: TRBV7-9; d_gene: TRBD1; abundance: few; j_gene: TRBJ1-3; CDR3aa: CASGGNAGGRNTIYF; CDR3nt: TGTGCCAGCGGGGGAAACGCAGGGGGCCGGAACACCATATATTTT
v_gene: TRBV27; d_gene: .; abundance: .; j_gene: TRBJ1-5; CDR3aa: CASSSVANQPQHF; CDR3nt: TGTGCCAGCAGTTCGGTCGCTAATCAGCCCCAGCATTTT
v_gene: TRBV6-2/TRBV6-3; d_gene: .; abundance: few; j_gene: TRBJ1-2; CDR3aa: CASKLTFGDLHGYTF; CDR3nt: TGTGCCAGCAAACTCACATTCGGGGATTTGCATGGCTACACCTTC
v_gene: TRBV28; d_gene: .; abundance: .; j_gene: TRBJ2-2; CDR3aa: CASSPRAGSNTGELFF; CDR3nt: TGTGCCAGCAGCCCCCGGGCAGGGTCTAACACCGGGGAGCTGTTTTTT
v_gene: TRBV2; d_gene: .; abundance: .; j_gene: TRBJ2-2; CDR3aa: CASTLARGGRGAGELFF; CDR3nt: TGTGCCAGCACCCTGGCCAGGGGGGGTAGAGGTGCCGGGGAGCTGTTTTTT
v_gene: TRBV29-1; d_gene: .; abundance: .; j_gene: TRBJ2-7; CDR3aa: CSVRRAYEQYF; CDR3nt: TGCAGCGTCCGTAGGGCCTACGAGCAGTACTTC
v_gene: TRBV2; d_gene: TRBD1; abundance: .; j_gene: TRBJ1-2; CDR3aa: CARGQDIIYGYTF; CDR3nt: TGTGCCAGAGGACAGGACATTATCTATGGCTACACCTTC
v_gene: TRBV5-5; d_gene: .; abundance: .; j_gene: TRBJ2-1; CDR3aa: CASSLVEQLREQFF; CDR3nt: TGTGCCAGCAGCTTGGTGGAGCAACTCAGGGAGCAGTTCTTC
v_gene: TRBV10-3; d_gene: .; abundance: .; j_gene: TRBJ2-2; CDR3aa: CAISESLPVPGNTGELFF; CDR3nt: TGTGCCATCAGTGAGTCTCTCCCCGTCCCGGGGAACACCGGGGAGCTGTTTTTT
v_gene: TRBV28; d_gene: .; abundance: .; j_gene: TRBJ2-3; CDR3aa: CASSPGTMRDTQYF; CDR3nt: TGTGCCAGCAGTCCGGGAACAATGAGAGATACGCAGTATTTT
v_gene: TRBV12-3/TRBV12-4; d_gene: .; abundance: .; j_gene: TRBJ2-2; CDR3aa: CASTPLIGTGELFF; CDR3nt: TGTGCCAGCACCCCGTTGATCGGCACCGGGGAGCTGTTTTTT
v_gene: TRBV7-2; d_gene: .; abundance: .; j_gene: TRBJ2-5; CDR3aa: CASSFGIALVKETQYF; CDR3nt: TGTGCCAGCAGCTTCGGGATCGCCCTGGTAAAGGAGACCCAGTACTTC
v_gene: TRBV9; d_gene: TRBD1; abundance: .; j_gene: TRBJ2-7; CDR3aa: CASSAGGQDEQYF; CDR3nt: TGTGCCAGCAGCGCCGGGGGACAGGACGAGCAGTACTTC
v_gene: TRBV27; d_gene: .; abundance: many; j_gene: TRBJ1-1; CDR3aa: CASSHVGPPEAFF; CDR3nt: TGTGCCAGCAGTCACGTAGGTCCCCCTGAAGCTTTCTTT
v_gene: TRBV7-9; d_gene: .; abundance: .; j_gene: TRBJ2-7; CDR3aa: CASSPYRAKQTYEQYF; CDR3nt: TGTGCCAGCAGCCCTTACCGGGCCAAACAGACCTACGAGCAGTACTTC
v_gene: TRBV14; d_gene: TRBD1; abundance: .; j_gene: TRBJ2-6; CDR3aa: CASRGTGNSGANVLTF; CDR3nt: TGTGCCAGTCGGGGGACAGGCAACTCTGGGGCCAACGTCCTGACTTTC
v_gene: TRBV2; d_gene: .; abundance: .; j_gene: TRBJ1-1; CDR3aa: CALRRENTEAFF; CDR3nt: TGTGCCTTGAGACGGGAGAACACTGAAGCTTTCTTT
v_gene: TRBV29-1; d_gene: .; abundance: .; j_gene: TRBJ2-1; CDR3aa: CSVDSGRREQFF; CDR3nt: TGCAGCGTTGACTCAGGGCGGCGTGAGCAGTTCTTC
v_gene: TRBV10-3; d_gene: TRBD2; abundance: many; j_gene: TRBJ2-1; CDR3aa: CAIKTTSGGRNEQFF; CDR3nt: TGTGCCATCAAAACGACTAGCGGGGGGAGGAATGAGCAGTTCTTC
v_gene: TRBV5-1; d_gene: .; abundance: .; j_gene: TRBJ1-1; CDR3aa: CASRRGEMNTEAFF; CDR3nt: TGCGCCAGCAGGAGGGGGGAAATGAACACTGAAGCTTTCTTT
v_gene: TRBV7-8; d_gene: TRBD2; abundance: many; j_gene: TRBJ2-1; CDR3aa: CASSSKGLGTNEQFF; CDR3nt: TGTGCCAGCAGCTCAAAGGGACTAGGGACCAATGAGCAGTTCTTC
v_gene: TRBV7-6; d_gene: TRBD2; abundance: .; j_gene: TRBJ2-2; CDR3aa: CASSSLLGGGTGELFF; CDR3nt: TGTGCCAGCAGCTCCCTTCTTGGGGGGGGCACCGGGGAGCTGTTTTTT
v_gene: TRBV10-2; d_gene: TRBD1; abundance: .; j_gene: TRBJ2-2; CDR3aa: CASSHGQGGNTGELFF; CDR3nt: TGCGCCAGCAGTCATGGACAGGGTGGGAACACCGGGGAGCTGTTTTTT
v_gene: TRBV6-1; d_gene: .; abundance: .; j_gene: TRBJ1-1; CDR3aa: CALRGTEAFF; CDR3nt: TGTGCCCTTAGGGGCACTGAAGCTTTCTTT
v_gene: TRBV12-3/TRBV12-4; d_gene: TRBD1; abundance: many; j_gene: TRBJ1-1; CDR3aa: CASIHRGVGTEAFF; CDR3nt: TGTGCCAGCATCCACAGGGGAGTGGGGACTGAAGCTTTCTTT